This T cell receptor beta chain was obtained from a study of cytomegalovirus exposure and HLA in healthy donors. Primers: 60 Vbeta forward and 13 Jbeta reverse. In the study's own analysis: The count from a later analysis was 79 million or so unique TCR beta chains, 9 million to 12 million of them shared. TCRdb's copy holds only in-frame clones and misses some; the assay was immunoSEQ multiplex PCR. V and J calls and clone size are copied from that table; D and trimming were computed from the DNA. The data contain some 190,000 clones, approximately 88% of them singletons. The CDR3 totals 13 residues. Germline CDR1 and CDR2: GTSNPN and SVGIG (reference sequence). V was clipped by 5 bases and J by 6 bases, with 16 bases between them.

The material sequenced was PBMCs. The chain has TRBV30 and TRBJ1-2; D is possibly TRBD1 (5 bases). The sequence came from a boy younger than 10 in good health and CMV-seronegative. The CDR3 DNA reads TGTGCCTGGGTGGGGGGGGTGCAGGATGGCTACACCTTC. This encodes CAWVGGVQDGYTF.